These 26 T cell receptor beta chains originate from one sample sequenced in a study of blood T cells in healthy people across ages. Combining a sample-barcoded 5' primer with a J-beta primer mix, a second PCR ran for roughly 6 to 12 cycles. Each CDR3 protein gets one entry after TCRdb re-called the 5' RACE reads with MiXCR. The sample lists over 1,500,000 distinct CDR3 sequences, roughly two fifths occurring once. Sequencing input: blood. The receptor set was obtained from a human donor in good health.

The rearrangement uses TRBV12-3 or TRBV12-4 and TRBJ1-1, with D possibly TRBD1 on 5 matching bases. This CDR3 has 14 amino acids. V lost 3 bases to trimming and J lost 4 bases, with 12 bases between them. The CDR3 DNA is TGTGCCAGCAGTTTCCAATGGGGCGGCACTGAAGCTTTCTTT. It codes for CASSFQWGGTEAFF.

CDR3 in DNA: TGTGCCAGCAGTTCTCCCTCTTGGGGCAGCGGACGGGGCTACACCTTC. Translating it yields CASSSPSWGSGRGYTF. V and J are TRBV28 and TRBJ1-2; maybe TRBD1 (5 bases). From germline, CDR1 is MDHEN and CDR2 SYDVKM. The CDR3 loop spans 16 amino acids. V lost 4 bases and J lost 8, with 23 bases in between.

The chain employs TRBV20-1 and TRBJ2-7; 13 bases are a match to TRBD2. This CDR3 is built from 14 residues. V shed 7 bases and J 0 bases; nucleotides not matched to a gene: 3. Germline V gene sequence: CDR1 DFQATT, CDR2 SNEGSKA (reference sequence). The CDR3 loop is CSGTSGGASYEQYF. The CDR3 DNA reads TGCAGTGGCACTAGCGGGGGGGCCTCCTACGAGCAGTACTTC.

This clonotype has only a few counts. The genes are TRBV13 and TRBJ2-1, with 15 positions matching TRBD2. V trimming: 5 bases; J trimming: 5 bases; junction bases outside the gene matches: 10. CDR1 and CDR2 from the germline V gene are PRHDT and FYEKMQ (reference sequence). The CDR3 runs to 18 residues. This CDR3 reads CASSLGLAGGSNDNEQFF. DNA for the CDR3: TGTGCCAGCAGCCTCGGACTAGCGGGGGGGAGTAACGACAATGAGCAGTTCTTC.

Turning to this clonotype: An end of the junction does not agree with germline; a read error may underlie this. The chain is built from TRBV27 and TRBJ1-1; 10 nucleotides align to TRBD1. The CDR3 has 15 residues. CDR1 and CDR2 from the germline V gene are MNHEY and SMNVEV (reference sequence). In nucleotides, the CDR3 is TGTACCAGCAGCTGGGGACAGGGGTATCGGACTGAAGCTTTCTTT. Translated: CTSSWGQGYRTEAFF.

The chain is built from TRBV3-1 and TRBJ2-5; 13 bases align to TRBD2. Germline V lookup: CDR1 LGHDT, CDR2 YNNKEL (reference sequence). CDR3 length equals 17 residues. Trimming removed 0 bases from V and 5 bases from J; junction bases left unmatched: 6. CDR3 in amino acids: CASSQEGLAGPGETQYF. The CDR3 nucleotides read TGTGCCAGCAGCCAAGAGGGACTAGCGGGGCCTGGGGAGACCCAGTACTTC.

The rearrangement uses TRBV20-1 and TRBJ2-1; D perhaps matches TRBD2 (7 bases). V was trimmed by 5 bases and J by 4 bases, leaving 15 bases between them. Germline CDR1 DFQATT, CDR2 SNEGSKA (reference sequence). The CDR3 has 14 residues. The CDR3 DNA reads TGCAGTGCTGGAGGGGGGGGGCCTTACAATGAGCAGTTCTTC. It translates to CSAGGGGPYNEQFF.

This chain links TRBV28 with TRBJ1-1; a weak D match, TRBD1 (5 bases). V was shortened by 4 bases and J by 1 base, with 10 bases between the two germline ends. CDR1 MDHEN and CDR2 SYDVKM come from the germline V gene. The CDR3 runs to 14 residues. CDR3 amino acids: CASSSGEANTEAFF. DNA of the CDR3: TGTGCCAGCAGTTCGGGGGAGGCGAACACTGAAGCTTTCTTT.

The rearrangement joins TRBV20-1 to TRBJ1-2; 9 bases match TRBD1. Germline V lookup: CDR1 DFQATT, CDR2 SNEGSKA (reference sequence). The CDR3 consists of 14 residues. With V trimmed by 1 base and J by 5 bases, 5 bases remained unmatched. The CDR3 DNA is TGCAGTGCTAGAGGGGACAGGGATTCTTATGGCTACACCTTC. Translation gives CSARGDRDSYGYTF.

The rearrangement joins TRBV5-1 to TRBJ2-1, with a weak D call TRBD2 (6 bases). CDR1 is SGHRS and CDR2 is YFSETQ in the germline V gene. CDR3 size: 16 residues. Trimming cost V 0 bases and J 1 base, with 11 bases left between them. CDR3 in DNA: TGCGCCAGCAGCTTGGGGGGACTCCTGTCCTACAATGAGCAGTTCTTC. It yields the protein CASSLGGLLSYNEQFF.

The chain employs TRBV4-1 and TRBJ1-2; D not certain. Germline CDR1 MGHRA, CDR2 YSYEKL. This CDR3 contains 17 residues. Deletions cut 1 base from V and 5 bases from J, with 20 bases between. CDR3 region: CASSQVAASGPHYGYTF. The CDR3 DNA is TGCGCCAGCAGCCAAGTTGCCGCTTCCGGACCCCATTATGGCTACACCTTC.

The chain links TRBV15 to TRBJ1-4; TRBD1 aligns across 8 bases. Trimming removed 1 base from V and 8 bases from J; junction bases left unmatched: 6. Germline assignment: CDR1 LNHNV and CDR2 YYDKDF (reference sequence). The CDR3 sequence is 15 residues long. CDR3 DNA: TGTGCCACCAGCAGAGCGGACAGGGCCTACGAAAAACTGTTTTTT. This codes for CATSRADRAYEKLFF.

V is TRBV7-9 and J is TRBJ2-2; D call uncertain. Germline V CDR1 and CDR2: SEHNR, FQNEAQ (reference sequence). V lost 0 bases to trimming and J lost 4 bases, with 15 bases between them. This CDR3 contains 17 residues. DNA of the CDR3: TGTGCCAGCAGCTTAGCTGGCGGATTTCCTCTCACCGGGGAGCTGTTTTTT. It is translated as CASSLAGGFPLTGELFF.

The V and J genes are TRBV9 and TRBJ2-1; D gene uncertain. Germline V CDR1 and CDR2: SGDLS, YYNGEE. The length of the CDR3 is 16 residues. V lost 2 bases to trimming and J lost 0 bases, with 12 bases between them. This CDR3 is CASSVGYSSSYNEQFF. In DNA, the CDR3 is TGTGCCAGCAGCGTCGGCTATTCCAGCTCCTACAATGAGCAGTTCTTC.

This chain links TRBV5-1 with TRBJ2-3; D is tentatively TRBD1 or TRBD2 (6 bases each). The germline V gene has CDR1 SGHRS and CDR2 YFSETQ. CDR3 length: 16 residues. Trimming stripped 0 bases from V and 5 bases from J, with 16 bases between. For the CDR3, the DNA is TGCGCCAGCAGCTTGGCCGGCGGGGCCAGGGGAGATACGCAGTATTTT. Translated: CASSLAGGARGDTQYF.

The gene calls are TRBV25-1 and TRBJ2-7; no clear D. The CDR3 has 13 amino acids. Trimming pared 9 bases from V and 3 bases from J, leaving 15 bases between. The germline V gene has CDR1 MGHDK and CDR2 SYGVNS. The CDR3 is CASFGGPIYEQYF. CDR3 sequence (DNA): TGTGCCAGTTTTGGCGGACCGATCTACGAGCAGTACTTC.

This clonotype was seen a handful of times. This rearrangement joins TRBV29-1 to TRBJ2-3; tentatively, D is TRBD2 (7 bases). V was shortened by 7 bases and J by 6 bases, with 20 bases between the two germline ends. The CDR3 consists of 14 residues. Germline V CDR1 and CDR2: SQVTM, ANQGSEA. Here the CDR3 DNA reads TGCAGCGCCCGGGGAGGGGGAAGGATGGATACGCAGTATTTT. As protein: CSARGGGRMDTQYF.

This clonotype was observed a handful of times. The chain has TRBV5-5 and TRBJ1-4, with TRBD1 identical over 7 bases. The ends lost 2 bases at V and 7 bases at J; junction bases unmatched: 8. This CDR3 has 15 residues. Germline V gene lookup returns CDR1 SGHKS and CDR2 YYEKEE (reference sequence). The DNA for the CDR3 is TGTGCCAGCAGCTTAGGCCGGGACAGCAGTGAAAAACTGTTTTTT. This gives the protein CASSLGRDSSEKLFF.

The rearrangement links TRBV4-3 to TRBJ1-3; D perhaps matches TRBD1 (5 bases). The CDR3 is 15 amino acids. V lost 0 bases and J 3 bases, leaving 9 bases between the germline ends. CDR1 LGHNA and CDR2 YSLEER come from the germline V gene. CDR3: CASSQDWGNGNTIYF. The CDR3 region has the DNA TGCGCCAGCAGCCAAGATTGGGGGAATGGAAACACCATATATTTT.

The gene calls are TRBV7-8 and TRBJ2-5, with D tentatively TRBD1 or TRBD2 (5 bases each). The V end lost 3 bases, the J end lost 1 base, and 21 bases lay between the germline ends. The CDR3 loop spans 18 amino acids. The germline CDR1 and CDR2 sequences are SGHVS and FQNEAQ. The CDR3 protein is CASSLRGRAAGVQETQYF. CDR3 nucleotides: TGTGCCAGCAGCTTGAGGGGCCGGGCGGCAGGTGTCCAAGAGACCCAGTACTTC. Full variable domain (remainder filled in from reference TRBV7-8 and TRBJ2-5): GAGVSQSPRYKVAKRGQDVALRCDPISGHVSLFWYQQALGQGPEFLTYFQNEAQLDKSGLPSDRFFAERPEGSVSTLKIQRTQQEDSAVYLCASSLRGRAAGVQETQYFGPGTRLLVL.

This clonotype was counted a few times. The chain carries TRBV4-3 and TRBJ1-5; possible D gene TRBD1, 5 bases. CDR3 length: 14 residues. The V gene lost 1 base and the J gene lost 4 bases, with 8 bases spanning the gap. Looked up from germline, CDR1 is LGHNA and CDR2 is YSLEER. CDR3 residues: CASSQVWTNQPQHF. The CDR3 bases are TGCGCCAGCAGCCAAGTCTGGACAAATCAGCCCCAGCATTTT.

The chain is built from TRBV29-1 and TRBJ1-2, with 7 bases aligning to TRBD1. V shed 3 bases, J shed 4 bases, and the junction held 5 bases outside the gene matches. CDR3 length: 13 amino acids. Germline V gene lookup returns CDR1 SQVTM and CDR2 ANQGSEA. The DNA of the CDR3 is TGCAGCGTTGAGAATCAGGGGGGCTATGGCTACACCTTC. The encoded protein is CSVENQGGYGYTF.

This chain connects TRBV7-2 to TRBJ1-5; D is undetermined. From germline, CDR1 is SGHTA and CDR2 FQGNSA. CDR3 size: 15 residues. Trimming cost V 4 bases and J 4 bases, with 14 bases left between them. CDR3 amino acids: CASSWTWGSNQPQHF. In nucleotides, the CDR3 is TGTGCCAGCAGCTGGACCTGGGGATCGAATCAGCCCCAGCATTTT.

This clonotype showed up just once. The chain has TRBV20-1 and TRBJ2-5; 8 positions match TRBD2. V was pared by 1 base and J by 1 base, with 17 bases of the junction left unmatched. The V gene's germline CDR1 is DFQATT and CDR2 SNEGSKA (reference sequence). The length of the CDR3 is 19 residues. The CDR3 coding sequence is TGCAGTGCTAGAGTCTATAAGATTCTGCGGGGGGAGATCCAAGAGACCCAGTACTTC. As protein: CSARVYKILRGEIQETQYF.

In the case of this clonotype: Sequence at one end of the junction differs from germline and may be a read error. This chain links TRBV28 with TRBJ1-2; TRBD1 agrees at 7 bases. The CDR3 runs to 15 residues. Germline assignment: CDR1 MDHEN and CDR2 SYDVKM. This CDR3 is CTSSSRGRGAYGYTF. CDR3 nucleotides: TGTACCAGCAGTTCAAGGGGCAGGGGGGCATATGGCTACACCTTC.

This chain uses TRBV7-9 with TRBJ2-4, with TRBD2 as a possible D gene (5 bases). The closer fit of TRBJ2-7 to the DNA end suggests the J call may be wrong. CDR3 length: 14 amino acids. CDR1 is SEHNR and CDR2 is FQNEAQ in the germline V gene (reference sequence). The CDR3 loop reads CASSQNPGSYEQYF. In nucleotides, the CDR3 is TGTGCCAGCAGCCAAAATCCGGGAAGCTACGAGCAGTACTTC.